A single sample is the source of the 22 T cell receptor beta chains below, sequenced in a study of T-cell memory formation after mild COVID-19. TCRdb fed the 5' RACE reads into MiXCR, producing one record per CDR3 protein. The top ten clones hold 20% to 25% of a sample with 300,000 to 350,000 distinct CDR3 sequences, approximately 15% of them seen once. Sample: PBMCs or a T cell subset sorted from them (not recorded which). These TCRs come from a man younger than 30 who had mild COVID-19 (a few samples of this study predate the infection). Cell type and time point are not known.

This clonotype has more than one count but fewer than ten. This rearrangement joins TRBV6-5 to TRBJ1-1; D may be TRBD1 (5 bases). Germline values: CDR1 MNHEY, CDR2 SVGAGI. The V and J ends lost 0 bases and 5 bases respectively, with 16 bases between them. This CDR3 spans 16 amino acids. The CDR3 nucleotides read TGTGCCAGCAGTTACTCGAGGTGGCAGGGAGGGACTGAAGCTTTCTTT. Translated, it gives CASSYSRWQGGTEAFF.

The genes are TRBV7-3 and TRBJ2-3; D may be TRBD2 (5 bases). The V and J ends lost 0 bases and 2 bases respectively, with 12 bases between them. The CDR3 runs to 16 residues. Per the germline V gene, CDR1 is SGHTA and CDR2 is FQGTGA. CDR3: CASSLTPAGDTDTQYF. CDR3 in DNA: TGTGCCAGCAGCTTAACCCCGGCGGGTGACACAGATACGCAGTATTTT. Full variable domain (missing parts from reference TRBV7-3 and TRBJ2-3): GAGVSQTPSNKVTEKGKYVELRCDPISGHTALYWYRQSLGQGPEFLIYFQGTGAADDSGLPNDRFFAVRPEGSVSTLKIQRTERGDSAVYLCASSLTPAGDTDTQYFGPGTRLTVL.

This clonotype was observed once. Possible read error: a much larger clone is one base away. The chain joins TRBV19 to TRBJ2-7; D is unclear. The V and J ends lost 7 bases and 4 bases respectively, with 11 bases between them. Germline CDR1 and CDR2: LNHDA and SQIVND (reference sequence). The CDR3 loop spans 12 amino acids. The DNA of the CDR3 is TGTGCCAGTAAGAGTGACGGGTACGAGCAGTACGTC. It specifies CASKSDGYEQYV.

The chain uses TRBV9 and TRBJ2-1; D is ambiguous. This CDR3 contains 13 residues. The germline CDR1 and CDR2 sequences are SGDLS and YYNGEE. With 6 bases removed from V and 6 bases from J, the gap between germline ends came to 13 bases. The CDR3: CASTPAVFNEQFF. In DNA form, the CDR3 reads TGTGCCAGCACCCCGGCGGTGTTCAATGAGCAGTTCTTC.

This clonotype was seen more than once but under ten times. The chain joins TRBV18 to TRBJ2-5, with TRBD2 as a possible D gene (5 bases). This CDR3 has 15 amino acids. Trimming took off 5 bases at V and 4 bases at J, with 17 bases between the two ends. The germline gives CDR1 KGHSH, CDR2 LQKENI. The chain's CDR3 is CASSTSGERGETQYF. CDR3 nucleotides: TGTGCCAGCTCAACCTCCGGGGAGCGCGGAGAGACCCAGTACTTC.

This clonotype was recorded a few times. The genes are TRBV6-5 and TRBJ2-2; the match to TRBD2 covers 10 bases. Losses at the gene ends were 0 bases for V and 3 bases for J; bases not matched to a gene: 7. The germline CDR1 and CDR2 sequences are MNHEY and SVGAGI. This CDR3 has 18 amino acids. CDR3 DNA sequence: TGTGCCAGCAGTTACTCGCAAGCGGGGGGGCTGGACACCGGGGAGCTGTTTTTT. Translated, it gives CASSYSQAGGLDTGELFF.

This sequence joins TRBV12-3 or TRBV12-4 and TRBJ2-2; D is perhaps TRBD1 (6 bases). Trimming removed 7 bases at V and 1 base at J, with 19 bases between. CDR3 length equals 17 residues. As DNA, the CDR3 is TGTGCCAGCACTTCCCAGGGTCGGACAGAGAACACCGGGGAGCTGTTTTTT. It yields the protein CASTSQGRTENTGELFF.

This chain joins TRBV4-1 and TRBJ2-7; D remains ambiguous. CDR3 length: 17 residues. V lost 0 bases and J lost 0, with 15 bases in between. Germline lookup yields CDR1 MGHRA and CDR2 YSYEKL. The chain's CDR3 is CASSQELWAASSYEQYF. Here the CDR3 DNA reads TGCGCCAGCAGCCAAGAGTTATGGGCTGCCAGCTCCTACGAGCAGTACTTC.

Ten or more counts support this clonotype. The rearrangement joins TRBV7-8 to TRBJ2-2; no reliable D call. Deletions cut 6 bases from V and 0 bases from J, with 5 bases between. The CDR3 contains 13 residues. CDR1 is SGHVS and CDR2 is FQNEAQ in the germline V gene. The CDR3 loop is CASRNTNTGELFF. CDR3 DNA: TGTGCCAGCAGGAACACGAACACCGGGGAGCTGTTTTTT. The whole variable domain, filled in from reference TRBV7-8 and TRBJ2-2, reads GAGVSQSPRYKVAKRGQDVALRCDPISGHVSLFWYQQALGQGPEFLTYFQNEAQLDKSGLPSDRFFAERPEGSVSTLKIQRTQQEDSAVYLCASRNTNTGELFFGEGSRLTVL.

This clonotype showed up just a few times. The chain recombines TRBV7-8 with TRBJ1-1; D is possibly TRBD1 (6 bases). This CDR3 is 15 amino acids long. With 4 bases removed from V and 3 bases from J, the gap between germline ends came to 15 bases. CDR1 is SGHVS and CDR2 is FQNEAQ in the germline V gene. The CDR3 DNA reads TGTGCCAGCAGCTACGTTCACTCAGGGGACACTGAAGCTTTCTTT. The encoded protein is CASSYVHSGDTEAFF.

This clonotype came up a few times. The V gene is TRBV7-9, the J gene TRBJ1-1; D is undetermined. The CDR3 length is 14 residues. The V end lost 1 base, the J end lost 1 base, and 7 bases lay between the germline ends. Germline CDR1 is SEHNR and CDR2 is FQNEAQ (reference sequence). CDR3 residues: CASSLVTTNTEAFF. CDR3 in DNA: TGTGCCAGCAGCTTAGTTACCACGAACACTGAAGCTTTCTTT. Complete variable domain (other parts from reference TRBV7-9 and TRBJ1-1): DTGVSQNPRHKITKRGQNVTFRCDPISEHNRLYWYRQTLGQGPEFLTYFQNEAQLEKSRLLSDRFSAERPKGSFSTLEIQRTEQGDSAMYLCASSLVTTNTEAFFGQGTRLTVV.

This clonotype turned up a few times. The chain joins TRBV15 to TRBJ1-4; D uncertain. V lost 1 base to trimming and J lost 3 bases, with 12 bases between them. The V gene's germline CDR1 is LNHNV and CDR2 YYDKDF (reference sequence). The CDR3 consists of 16 residues. The CDR3 sequence: CATSRGKQAANEKLFF. CDR3 bases: TGTGCCACCAGCAGAGGCAAACAAGCGGCTAATGAAAAACTGTTTTTT.

This clonotype has a count of ten or more. The rearrangement uses TRBV5-1 and TRBJ2-3; D is undetermined. This CDR3 comprises 13 residues. V was trimmed by 0 bases and J by 6 bases, leaving 8 bases between them. CDR1 is SGHRS and CDR2 is YFSETQ in the germline V gene. CDR3 bases: TGCGCCAGCAGCTTGGAGGCCAGCGATACGCAGTATTTT. It codes for CASSLEASDTQYF.

This clonotype was counted ten times or more. V and J are TRBV7-8 and TRBJ2-1; D gene unclear. This CDR3 spans 14 amino acids. Germline V gene data show CDR1 as SGHVS and CDR2 as FQNEAQ. The germline V and J ends were trimmed by 0 bases and 8 bases, with 11 bases remaining between them. CDR3 protein: CASSLAPRIYEQFF. In nucleotides, the CDR3 is TGTGCCAGCAGCTTAGCACCCAGAATCTATGAGCAGTTCTTC. Full variable domain (remainder filled in from reference TRBV7-8 and TRBJ2-1): GAGVSQSPRYKVAKRGQDVALRCDPISGHVSLFWYQQALGQGPEFLTYFQNEAQLDKSGLPSDRFFAERPEGSVSTLKIQRTQQEDSAVYLCASSLAPRIYEQFFGPGTRLTVL.

This clonotype was observed at least ten times. The chain couples TRBV5-1 to TRBJ2-1, with 13 bases matching TRBD2. The germline gives CDR1 SGHRS, CDR2 YFSETQ. CDR3 length equals 17 residues. Losses at the gene ends were 5 bases for V and 1 base for J; bases not matched to a gene: 6. This CDR3 is CASRVGLAGRSYNEQFF. In nucleotides, the CDR3 is TGCGCCAGCAGGGTGGGACTAGCGGGGCGATCCTACAATGAGCAGTTCTTC.

The V and J genes are TRBV7-2 and TRBJ1-1; D ambiguous. Germline-derived CDR1 and CDR2 are SGHTA and FQGNSA. The CDR3 loop spans 15 amino acids. The V and J ends lost 7 bases and 0 bases respectively, with 15 bases between them. CDR3 in DNA: TGTGCCAGCAACCCTTCACAGAGGATGAACACTGAAGCTTTCTTT. Protein product: CASNPSQRMNTEAFF.

This rearrangement joins TRBV12-3 or TRBV12-4 to TRBJ2-3; 8 positions match TRBD1. CDR3 size: 14 residues. V shed 9 bases, J shed 1 base, and the junction held 6 bases outside the gene matches. CDR3 protein: CASTSGQGTDTQYF. DNA for the CDR3: TGTGCCAGTACCTCGGGACAGGGCACAGATACGCAGTATTTT.

Only a few counts were recorded for this clonotype. The V call is TRBV29-1, the J call TRBJ2-7; a weak D match, TRBD2 (5 bases). The CDR3 is 13 amino acids. With 7 bases removed from V and 2 bases from J, the gap between germline ends came to 15 bases. The germline CDR1 and CDR2 sequences are SQVTM and ANQGSEA. Here the CDR3 reads CSAGEGSTYEQYF. The DNA for the CDR3 is TGCAGCGCAGGAGAGGGTTCAACCTACGAGCAGTACTTC.

The chain is built from TRBV5-1 and TRBJ2-5; tentative D call: TRBD1 (6 bases). Per the germline V gene, CDR1 is SGHRS and CDR2 is YFSETQ. Trimming stripped 4 bases from V and 2 bases from J, with 12 bases between. There are 14 residues in the CDR3. The CDR3 spells CASSQGHRQETQYF. CDR3 DNA sequence: TGCGCCAGCAGCCAGGGACACCGGCAAGAGACCCAGTACTTC.

This clonotype was counted only a few times. The gene calls are TRBV5-1 and TRBJ1-1; possible D gene TRBD1, 5 bases. CDR1 and CDR2 (germline): SGHRS, YFSETQ. The CDR3 loop spans 14 amino acids. V was cut by 2 bases and J by 2 bases, with 10 bases left in between. Here the CDR3 reads CASSFLGVNTEAFF. The CDR3 DNA sequence: TGCGCCAGCAGCTTCTTAGGGGTAAACACTGAAGCTTTCTTT.

This clonotype was picked up a small number of times. The CDR3 coding sequence is TGCGCCAGCAGCCGGACAGGGAACAATGAGCAGTTCTTC. It codes for CASSRTGNNEQFF. The J gene is TRBJ2-1, the V gene TRBV5-1, with 8 bases that match TRBD1. After removal of 4 bases from V and 5 bases from J, the junction contained 2 bases not matched to a gene. The CDR3 has 13 amino acids. Germline CDR1 is SGHRS and CDR2 is YFSETQ.

The rearrangement uses TRBV9 and TRBJ2-5; 13 nucleotides agree with TRBD2. The trim removed 2 bases at V and 2 bases at J, leaving 3 bases unmatched. The CDR3 loop spans 16 amino acids. CDR1 SGDLS and CDR2 YYNGEE come from the germline V gene. This chain's CDR3 is CASSVGTSGEQETQYF. In nucleotides, the CDR3 is TGTGCCAGCAGCGTCGGGACTAGCGGGGAGCAAGAGACCCAGTACTTC.